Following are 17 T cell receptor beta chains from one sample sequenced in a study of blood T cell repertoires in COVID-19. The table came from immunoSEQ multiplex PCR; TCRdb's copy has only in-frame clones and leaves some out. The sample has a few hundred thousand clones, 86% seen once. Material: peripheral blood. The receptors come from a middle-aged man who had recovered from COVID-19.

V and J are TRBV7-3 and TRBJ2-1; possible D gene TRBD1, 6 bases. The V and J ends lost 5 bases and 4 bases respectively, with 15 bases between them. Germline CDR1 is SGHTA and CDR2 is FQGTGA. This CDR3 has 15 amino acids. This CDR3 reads CASSTNLGGYNEQFF. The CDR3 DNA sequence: TGTGCCAGCAGCACTAACCTAGGGGGATACAATGAGCAGTTCTTC.

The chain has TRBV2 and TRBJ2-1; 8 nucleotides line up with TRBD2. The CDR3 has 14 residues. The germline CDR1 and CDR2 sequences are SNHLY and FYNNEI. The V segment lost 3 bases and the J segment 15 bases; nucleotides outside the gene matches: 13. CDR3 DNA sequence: TGTGCCAGCAGTGATGGCGGGAGGCTTCACTTTCCGTTCTTC. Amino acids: CASSDGGRLHFPFF.

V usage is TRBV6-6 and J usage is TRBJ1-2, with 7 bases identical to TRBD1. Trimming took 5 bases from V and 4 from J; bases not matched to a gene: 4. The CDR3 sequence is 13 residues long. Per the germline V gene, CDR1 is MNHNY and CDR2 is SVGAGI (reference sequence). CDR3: CASSTGDGYGYTF. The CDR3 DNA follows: TGTGCCAGCAGTACAGGGGATGGCTATGGCTACACCTTC.

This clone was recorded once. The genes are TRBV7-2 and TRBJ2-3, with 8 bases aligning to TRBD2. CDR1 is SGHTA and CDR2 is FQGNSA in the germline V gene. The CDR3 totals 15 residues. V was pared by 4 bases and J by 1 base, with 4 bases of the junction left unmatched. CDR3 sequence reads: CASSSGGAGTDTQYF. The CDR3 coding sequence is TGTGCCAGCAGCTCCGGGGGGGCGGGCACAGATACGCAGTATTTT. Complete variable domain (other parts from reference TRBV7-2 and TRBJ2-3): GAGVSQSPSNKVTEKGKDVELRCDPISGHTALYWYRQSLGQGLEFLIYFQGNSAPDKSGLPSDRFSAERTGGSVSTLTIQRTQQEDSAVYLCASSSGGAGTDTQYFGPGTRLTVL.

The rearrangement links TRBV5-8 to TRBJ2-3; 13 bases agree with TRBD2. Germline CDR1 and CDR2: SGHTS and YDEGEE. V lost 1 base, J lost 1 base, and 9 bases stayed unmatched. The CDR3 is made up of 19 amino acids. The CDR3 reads CASSLLGLAGPSGTDTQYF. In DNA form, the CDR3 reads TGTGCCAGCAGCTTGCTGGGACTAGCGGGGCCCAGTGGCACAGATACGCAGTATTTT.

The CDR3 DNA follows: TGTGCCAGCAGTTATACGGTAGCGGGAGACGGTAATGAGCAGTTCTTC. It encodes CASSYTVAGDGNEQFF. The rearrangement links TRBV6-5 to TRBJ2-1; 9 bases line up with TRBD2. The CDR3 runs to 16 residues. From germline, CDR1 is MNHEY and CDR2 SVGAGI. The ends lost 3 bases at V and 7 bases at J; junction bases unmatched: 10.

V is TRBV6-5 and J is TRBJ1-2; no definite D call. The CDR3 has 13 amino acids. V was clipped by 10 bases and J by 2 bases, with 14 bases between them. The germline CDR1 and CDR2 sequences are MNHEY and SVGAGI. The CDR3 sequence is CAIYTQANYGYTF. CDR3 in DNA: TGTGCCATATACACTCAGGCAAACTATGGCTACACCTTC.

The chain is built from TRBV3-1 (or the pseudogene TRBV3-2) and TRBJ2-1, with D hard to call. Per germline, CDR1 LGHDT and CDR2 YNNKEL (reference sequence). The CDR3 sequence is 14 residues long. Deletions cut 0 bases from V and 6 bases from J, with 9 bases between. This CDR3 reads CASSQDLVVNEQFF. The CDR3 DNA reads TGTGCCAGCAGCCAAGATTTAGTAGTCAATGAGCAGTTCTTC.

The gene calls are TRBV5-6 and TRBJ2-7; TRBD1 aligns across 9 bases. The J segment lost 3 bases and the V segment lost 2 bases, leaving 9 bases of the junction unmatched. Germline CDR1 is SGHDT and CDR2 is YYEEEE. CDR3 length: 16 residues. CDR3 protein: CASSLRRQGERYEQYF. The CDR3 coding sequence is TGTGCCAGCAGCTTACGGCGACAGGGGGAGCGCTACGAGCAGTACTTC.

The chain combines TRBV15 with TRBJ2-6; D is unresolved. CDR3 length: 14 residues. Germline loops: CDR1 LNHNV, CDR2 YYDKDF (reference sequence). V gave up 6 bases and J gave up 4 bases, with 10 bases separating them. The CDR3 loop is CATSPHSGANVLTF. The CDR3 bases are TGTGCCACCAGTCCCCACAGCGGGGCCAACGTCCTGACTTTC.

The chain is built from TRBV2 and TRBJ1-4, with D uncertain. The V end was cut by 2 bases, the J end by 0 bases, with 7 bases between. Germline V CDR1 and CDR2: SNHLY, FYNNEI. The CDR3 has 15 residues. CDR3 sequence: CASSEQFTTNEKLFF. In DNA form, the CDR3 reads TGTGCCAGCAGTGAACAGTTTACAACTAATGAAAAACTGTTTTTT.

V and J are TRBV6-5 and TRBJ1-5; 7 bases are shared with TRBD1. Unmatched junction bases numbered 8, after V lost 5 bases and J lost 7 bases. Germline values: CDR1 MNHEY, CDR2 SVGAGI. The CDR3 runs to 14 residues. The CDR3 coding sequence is TGTGCCAGCAGTACCGACAGGGTGGGGCAGCCCCAGCATTTT. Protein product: CASSTDRVGQPQHF.

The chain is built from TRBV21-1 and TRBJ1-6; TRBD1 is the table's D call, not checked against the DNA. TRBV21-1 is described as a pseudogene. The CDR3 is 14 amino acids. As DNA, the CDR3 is TGTGCCAGCGGAGCTCGCGACAGTAATTCACCCCTCCACTTT. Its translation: CASGARDSNSPLHF.

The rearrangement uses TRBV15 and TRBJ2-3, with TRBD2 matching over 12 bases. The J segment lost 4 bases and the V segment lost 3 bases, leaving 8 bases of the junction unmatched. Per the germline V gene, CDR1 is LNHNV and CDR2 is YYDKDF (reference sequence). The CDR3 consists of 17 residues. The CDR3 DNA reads TGTGCCACCAGCAGGGACCCTAGCGGGAGGGCAGCAGATACGCAGTATTTT. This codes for CATSRDPSGRAADTQYF.

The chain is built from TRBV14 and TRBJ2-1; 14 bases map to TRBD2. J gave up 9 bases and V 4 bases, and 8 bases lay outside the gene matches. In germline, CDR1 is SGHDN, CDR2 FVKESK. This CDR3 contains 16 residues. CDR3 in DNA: TGTGCCAGCAGCCCGCGGGGACTAGCGGGGGCTGGTGAGCAGTTCTTC. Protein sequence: CASSPRGLAGAGEQFF.

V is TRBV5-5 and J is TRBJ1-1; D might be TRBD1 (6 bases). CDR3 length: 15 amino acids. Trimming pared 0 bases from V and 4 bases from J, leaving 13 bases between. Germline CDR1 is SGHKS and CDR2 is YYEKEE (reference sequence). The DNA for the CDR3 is TGTGCCAGCAGCTTGGTGAACAGGGTGAGCACTGAAGCTTTCTTT. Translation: CASSLVNRVSTEAFF. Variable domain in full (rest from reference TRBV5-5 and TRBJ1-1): DAGVTQSPTHLIKTRGQQVTLRCSPISGHKSVSWYQQVLGQGPQFIFQYYEKEERGRGNFPDRFSARQFPNYSSELNVNALLLGDSALYLCASSLVNRVSTEAFFGQGTRLTVV.

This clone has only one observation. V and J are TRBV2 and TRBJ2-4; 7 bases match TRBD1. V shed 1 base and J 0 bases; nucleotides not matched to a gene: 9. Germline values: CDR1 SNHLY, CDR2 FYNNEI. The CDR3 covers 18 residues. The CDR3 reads CASSEENDRVIAKNIQYF. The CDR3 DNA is TGTGCCAGCAGTGAAGAAAACGACAGGGTCATAGCCAAAAACATTCAGTACTTC.